This paragraph reports one T cell receptor beta chain. From germline, CDR1 is MNHEY and CDR2 SVGEGT. Trimming removed 2 bases from V and 0 bases from J; junction bases left unmatched: 4. This CDR3 contains 16 residues. As processed by the authors: Reference gene primers were amplified, and this amplification served to estimate nucleated cell counts. Produced via immunoSEQ multiplex PCR; TCRdb's table is partial and in-frame only. The V and J calls and clone size were taken over from that table, and D and trimming were inferred from the DNA. The sample holds tens of thousands of clones, 90% seen once. These data are taken from a study of blood T cell repertoires in COVID-19.

This clonotype originated in a man in his fifties with acute or convalescent COVID-19. Sample: peripheral blood. The chain is built from TRBV6-2 or TRBV6-3 and TRBJ2-3; TRBD2 matches at 8 bases. CDR3 sequence (DNA): TGTGCCAGCAGTTACGGAGCGGGGGAGAGCACAGATACGCAGTATTTT. This encodes CASSYGAGESTDTQYF.